This entry features one T cell receptor beta chain sequence. The sample holds many counts of this clonotype. Which antigen it targets is not known. Base qualities are not recorded, but no much larger clone differs from it by a single base. The TCR beta CDR3 regions were amplified from the RNA transcripts. A first-round RT-PCR of the TCR CDR3 used the HTBI primer set with the Qiagen OneStep RT-PCR kit. The libraries were constructed in a second round of multiplex PCR and then size-selected and purified. The libraries were sequenced on an Illumina HiSeq2000 using paired-end 100 bp reads. Per the source publication's procedure: SOAPnuke was used to process the raw data, with reads discarded if the reads contained adapters or uncalled bases, had a mean Phred below 15, or lacked an exact constant-primer or identifier match. COPE v1.2.5 was used to merge the high-quality paired reads, and each unique nucleotide sequence was defined as a clonotype. MiTCR v1.1 was used to align clonotypes to the IMGT TRBV, TRBD and TRBJ reference segments. The analysis included only V-J combinations with a frequency above 0.0001, which together covered 99% to 99.2% of the repertoires. The TCS score was defined as F50 (clonal expansion) divided by E x V (chaos), with BLOSUM62-based TCRdist calculated between CDR3 peptides within each V-J. Welch's t-statistics and random forest reduced around 510 V-J features to some 14, which were used in a naive Bayes classifier (R e1071). The Morisita-Horn index was used to measure how similar the thyroid and blood repertoires were. The public reads were run again by TCRdb, first through fastp at Q25 and then through MiXCR, and only productive beta chains were kept. Each entry merges the rows of one CDR3 protein and shows their most common DNA and genes. V and J calls and clone size were set by TCRdb, not the authors. In this sample the table shows nearly 750,000 distinct CDR3 sequences, roughly a third of which occur a single time. The ten largest account for around 31% of the sample.

A patient counted as having stable Graves' hyperthyroidism if no progression to ophthalmopathy occurred over 18 months of follow-up. The hyperthyroidism patients were between 18 and 65 years old and newly diagnosed, with a disease duration of less than 2 months. The study excluded patients with uncontrolled infections, other autoimmune diseases, pregnancy or lactation. Clinical symptoms, serum thyroxine and TRAb, thyroid ultrasound, and orbital computed tomography formed the basis for the diagnoses. Ficoll-Paque density gradient centrifugation was used to isolate PBMCs from around 9.1 ml of fresh peripheral blood. Total RNA was extracted with Trizol reagent, and quality was checked on an Agilent 2100 Bioanalyzer. This specimen comes from a study of T cells in Graves' hyperthyroidism and ophthalmopathy (dated by TCRdb to about 2019). In terms of the full investigation: Peripheral blood samples were taken at initial diagnosis, before any treatment was given. A discovery cohort of roughly 100 patients, 43 with Graves' ophthalmopathy and about 58 with stable Graves' hyperthyroidism, was used to find distinguishing TCR V-J signatures. Whether ophthalmopathy could be predicted prospectively was tested in an independent validation cohort made up of fewer than 20 hyperthyroidism patients plus 17 patients who later progressed to ophthalmopathy. The approximately 100 discovery patients were divided at random into training and test sets in a 7:3 ratio. Thyroid tissue and blood T-cell repertoires from several Graves' hyperthyroidism patients were also compared in the study. After sampling, hyperthyroidism patients received methimazole starting at 30 mg daily, and ophthalmopathy patients received high-dose intravenous methylprednisolone. The paper describes TCR Vbeta CDR3 sequencing of 140 or so peripheral blood samples, made up of 43 ophthalmopathy patients, 70 to 75 hyperthyroidism patients and 17 progressor patients. Study-wide conclusions, independent of this receptor: Most expanded thyroid clonotypes (frequency above 0.001) were also detected in blood, a finding suggesting that blood repertoires may reflect thyroid immune responses. A 13 V-J signature model separated ophthalmopathy from stable hyperthyroidism, with about 88% sensitivity and approximately 81% specificity in cross-validation and 80%/75% in testing. During validation, the model predicted progression to ophthalmopathy a median of roughly six months ahead of onset, with around 70% sensitivity and roughly 75% specificity. Sample size was not statistically predetermined, and investigators were not blinded to group allocation.

V is cut by 6 bases and J by 2 bases, and the space between the germline ends is 14 bases. CDR1 and CDR2, looked up from the germline V gene, are MNHEY and SVGAGI. From its cysteine to its phenylalanine, the CDR3 spans 15 amino acids. Only the CDR3 DNA stays, 45 bases, in frame from base 1. Input material: blood. This TCR was sampled from a woman aged 40-49 years with Graves' hyperthyroidism. This chain is built from TRBV6-5 and TRBJ1-5; the best D guess is TRBD1, with 5 bases matching. At the DNA level, the sequence is TGTGCCAGCAGATCGCAGGGATTCGGCAATCAGCCCCAGCATTTT. It codes for CASRSQGFGNQPQHF.